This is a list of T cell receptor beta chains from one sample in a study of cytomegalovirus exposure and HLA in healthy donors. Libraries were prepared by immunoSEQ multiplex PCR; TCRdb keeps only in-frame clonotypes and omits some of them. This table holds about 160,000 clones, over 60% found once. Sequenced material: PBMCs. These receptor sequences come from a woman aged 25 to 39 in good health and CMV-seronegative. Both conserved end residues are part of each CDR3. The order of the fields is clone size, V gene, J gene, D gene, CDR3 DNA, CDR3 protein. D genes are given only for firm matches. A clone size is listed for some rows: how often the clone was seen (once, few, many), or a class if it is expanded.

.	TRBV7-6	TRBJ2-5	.	TGTGCCAGCAGCTTAGTAGGGCCAGGGAATCAAGAGACCCAGTACTTC	CASSLVGPGNQETQYF
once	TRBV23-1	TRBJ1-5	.	TGCGCCAGCACCCTAGGTGGAGAAACTTATAGCAATCAGCCCCAGCATTTT	CASTLGGETYSNQPQHF
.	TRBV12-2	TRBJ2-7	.	TGTGCAAGTCGCCCAAGGGTAGGGGACTACGAGCAGTACTTC	CASRPRVGDYEQYF
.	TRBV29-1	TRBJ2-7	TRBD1	TGCAGCGTTGTACGTAGCGGACAGGGCCCCTACGAGCAGTACTTC	CSVVRSGQGPYEQYF
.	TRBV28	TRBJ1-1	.	TGTGCCAGCAGTTTCGGGGGGGCCACAGAAGCTTTCTTT	CASSFGGATEAFF
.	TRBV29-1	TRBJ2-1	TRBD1	TGCAGCGTTGAATCAGGGGGACCCCCTGGAATTTACAATGAGCAGTTCTTC	CSVESGGPPGIYNEQFF
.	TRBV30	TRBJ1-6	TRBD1	TGTGCCTGGAGTGTAGACAGGGTGAGCACCCGATCTTCACCCCTCCACTTT	CAWSVDRVSTRSSPLHF
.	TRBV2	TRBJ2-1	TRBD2	TGTGCCAGCCGCTTAGGACTAGCGGGATCAGGGTGGGAGTTCTTC	CASRLGLAGSGWEFF
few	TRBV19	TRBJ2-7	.	TGTGCCAGTAGCCCTCCTCAGGGGATCTACGAGCAGTACTTC	CASSPPQGIYEQYF
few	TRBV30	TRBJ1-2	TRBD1	TGTGCCTGGAGTGTACAGGGGGCGCCTGGCTACACCTTC	CAWSVQGAPGYTF
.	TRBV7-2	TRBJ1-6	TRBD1	TGTGCCAGCAGCTTAGGGGACAGAGATAATTCACCCCTCCACTTT	CASSLGDRDNSPLHF
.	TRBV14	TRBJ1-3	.	TGTGCCAGCAGCCAATCCAGGGTCGGAAACACCATATATTTT	CASSQSRVGNTIYF
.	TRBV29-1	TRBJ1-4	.	TGCAGCGGTCGAGGTTCGAATGAAAAACTGTTTTTT	CSGRGSNEKLFF
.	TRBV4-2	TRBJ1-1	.	TGTGCCAGCAGCCACCAGGGAGGTGAAGCTTTCTTT	CASSHQGGEAFF
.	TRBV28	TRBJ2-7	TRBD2	TGTGCCAGCAGTTTCGAACGGGGGGCCTACGAGCAGTACTTC	CASSFERGAYEQYF
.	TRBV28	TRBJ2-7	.	TGTGCCAGCAGTTTGACAAGTTTACTTGAGCAGTACTTC	CASSLTSLLEQYF
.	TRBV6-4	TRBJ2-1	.	TGTGCCAGCAGTGTGGGCGGAGGGCCAAATGAGCAGTTCTTC	CASSVGGGPNEQFF
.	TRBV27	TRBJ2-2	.	TGTGCCAGCAGGGAGTACACCGGGGAGCTGTTTTTT	CASREYTGELFF
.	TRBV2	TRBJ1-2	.	TGTGCCAGCAGCGGCCAGACAGTGGACTATGGCTACACCTTC	CASSGQTVDYGYTF
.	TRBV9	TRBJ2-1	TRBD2	TGTGCCAGCAGCACCCACTCCGGGACTAGCGATACCAATGAGCAGTTCTTC	CASSTHSGTSDTNEQFF
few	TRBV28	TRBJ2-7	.	TGTGCCAGCAGTTTTCCAGGGGTGATAATCGACGAGCAGTACTTC	CASSFPGVIIDEQYF
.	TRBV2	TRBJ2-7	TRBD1	TGTGCCAGCAAGGTGGACAGGATCTCCTACGAGCAGTACTTC	CASKVDRISYEQYF
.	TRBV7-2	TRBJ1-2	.	TGTGCCAGCAGCTTAGAGTTGGGGGGCTATGGCTACACCTTC	CASSLELGGYGYTF
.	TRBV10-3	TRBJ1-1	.	TGTGCCATCAGTGAGTATGGGGGAGGGACTGAAGCTTTCTTT	CAISEYGGGTEAFF
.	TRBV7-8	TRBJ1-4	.	TGTGCCAGCAGCTTAGAGCGGGCTGGAGCAAGGGAAAAACTGTTTTTT	CASSLERAGAREKLFF
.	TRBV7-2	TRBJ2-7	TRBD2	TGTGCCAGCAGGGTGGCTAGCGGGAGCCGCTACGAGCAGTACTTC	CASRVASGSRYEQYF
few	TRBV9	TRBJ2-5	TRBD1	TGTGCCAGCAGCGCGGGACAGGTAATAGAGACCCAGTACTTC	CASSAGQVIETQYF
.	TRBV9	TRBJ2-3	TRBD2	TGTGCCAGCAGCGATAACCCGGGACTAGCGGGAGGGAGCACAGATACGCAGTATTTT	CASSDNPGLAGGSTDTQYF
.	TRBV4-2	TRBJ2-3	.	TGTGCCAGCAGCCAAGAGGGGGGACTCACAGATACGCAGTATTTT	CASSQEGGLTDTQYF
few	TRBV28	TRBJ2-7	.	TGTGCCAGCAGTTTGATAGCTGGCTCCTACGAGCAGTACTTC	CASSLIAGSYEQYF
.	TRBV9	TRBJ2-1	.	TGTGCCAGCACCTTAGACGGGGACTCCTACAATGAGCAGTTCTTC	CASTLDGDSYNEQFF
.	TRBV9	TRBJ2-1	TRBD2	TGTGCCAGCAGCATATCCGGGACTAGCGGCAATGAGCAGTTCTTC	CASSISGTSGNEQFF
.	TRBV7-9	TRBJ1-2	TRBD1	TGTGCCAGCAGTTTGACAGGGGTGGATGGCTACACCTTC	CASSLTGVDGYTF
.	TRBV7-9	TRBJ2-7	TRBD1	TGTGCCAGCAGCTTAGCGCTTGGGACAGACTCATACGAGCAGTACTTC	CASSLALGTDSYEQYF
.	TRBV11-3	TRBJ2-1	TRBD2	TGTGCCAGCAGCCTACTAGCGGGGCGCCACAATGAGCAGTTCTTC	CASSLLAGRHNEQFF
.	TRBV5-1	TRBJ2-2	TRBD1	TGCGCCAGTAAAGGGGGCACGAACACCGGGGAGCTGTTTTTT	CASKGGTNTGELFF
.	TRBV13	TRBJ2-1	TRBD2	TGTGCCAGCAGCTCGCCTACTAGCGGAAGATACAATGAGCAGTTCTTC	CASSSPTSGRYNEQFF
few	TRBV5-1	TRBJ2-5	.	TGCGCCAGCAGCCTTGGGCCTGGGAGGGAGACCCAGTACTTC	CASSLGPGRETQYF
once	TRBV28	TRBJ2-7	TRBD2	TGTGCCAGCAGTTTTCCCCGGAGCCGACTAGCGGGAGTCGGACCCTCCTACGAGCAGTACTTC	CASSFPRSRLAGVGPSYEQYF
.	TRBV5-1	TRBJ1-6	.	TGCGCCAGCAGCTTGGCCGGTCGATCACCCCTCCACTTT	CASSLAGRSPLHF
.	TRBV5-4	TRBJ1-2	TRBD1	TGTGCCAGCAGCCCTGGGGACAGGGGTTACTATGGCTACACCTTC	CASSPGDRGYYGYTF
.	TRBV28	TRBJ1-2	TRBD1	TGTGCCAGCAGTTCGGTACAGGGGAACTACACCTTC	CASSSVQGNYTF
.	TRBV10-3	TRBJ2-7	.	TGTGCCATCAGTGAGTTCAGCTCCTACGAGCAGTACTTC	CAISEFSSYEQYF
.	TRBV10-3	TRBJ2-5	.	TGTGCCATCAGTCATGACTCACGCGACGAGACCCAGTACTTC	CAISHDSRDETQYF
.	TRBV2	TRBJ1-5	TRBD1	TGTGCCAGCATTCCGGGACAGGGCGGTCAGCCCCAGCATTTT	CASIPGQGGQPQHF